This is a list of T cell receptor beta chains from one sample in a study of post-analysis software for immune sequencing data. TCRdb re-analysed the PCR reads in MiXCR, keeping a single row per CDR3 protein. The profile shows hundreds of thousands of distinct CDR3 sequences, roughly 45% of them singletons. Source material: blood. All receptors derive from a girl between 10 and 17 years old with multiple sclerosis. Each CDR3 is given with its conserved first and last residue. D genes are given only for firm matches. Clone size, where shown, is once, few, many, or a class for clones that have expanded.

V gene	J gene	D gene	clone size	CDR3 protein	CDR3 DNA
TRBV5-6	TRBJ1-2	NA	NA	CASSFPGSAEGHGYTF	TGTGCCAGCAGCTTTCCGGGTTCCGCCGAAGGACATGGCTACACCTTC
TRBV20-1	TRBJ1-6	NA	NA	CSAPRGLNSPLHF	TGCAGTGCTCCCCGGGGCCTCAATTCACCCCTCCACTTT
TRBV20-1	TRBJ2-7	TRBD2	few	CSARLAEDYEQYF	TGCAGTGCTAGGCTAGCGGAAGACTACGAGCAGTACTTC
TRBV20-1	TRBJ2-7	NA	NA	CSAREGQRGRSYEQYF	TGCAGTGCTAGGGAAGGACAGAGAGGCCGCTCCTACGAGCAGTACTTC
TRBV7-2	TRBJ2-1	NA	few	CASSLRVYEQFF	TGTGCCAGCAGCTTAAGGGTTTATGAGCAGTTCTTC
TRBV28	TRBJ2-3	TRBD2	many	CASKLAEARGTDTQYF	TGTGCCAGCAAACTAGCGGAAGCCCGAGGCACAGATACGCAGTATTTT
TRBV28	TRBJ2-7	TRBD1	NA	CAGSDLTGANEQYF	TGTGCCGGCAGCGACCTTACAGGGGCCAACGAGCAGTACTTC
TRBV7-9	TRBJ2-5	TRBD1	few	CASSLRTGSGETQYF	TGTGCCAGCAGCCTCCGGACAGGTTCGGGGGAGACCCAGTACTTC
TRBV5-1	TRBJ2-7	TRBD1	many	CASSRGQGYEQYF	TGCGCCAGCAGCCGGGGACAGGGCTACGAGCAGTACTTC
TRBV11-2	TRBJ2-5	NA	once	CASSYRGTGEETQYF	TGTGCCAGCAGTTATAGAGGTACGGGAGAAGAGACCCAGTACTTC
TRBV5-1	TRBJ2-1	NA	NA	CASSFGLFSYEQFF	TGCGCCAGCAGCTTTGGGCTATTCTCCTATGAGCAGTTCTTC
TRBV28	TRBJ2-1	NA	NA	CASNNHRNSYNEQFF	TGTGCCAGCAACAATCACAGGAACTCCTACAATGAGCAGTTCTTC
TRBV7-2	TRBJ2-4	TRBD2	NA	CASSMVGLARGKNIQYF	TGTGCCAGCAGCATGGTGGGGCTAGCGCGGGGGAAAAACATTCAGTACTTC
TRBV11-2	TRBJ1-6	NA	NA	CASMSSYNSPLHF	TGTGCCAGCATGAGCTCCTATAATTCACCCCTCCACTTT
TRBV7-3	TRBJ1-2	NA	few	CASSFSAGDNYGYTF	TGTGCCAGCAGCTTCAGTGCAGGCGATAACTATGGCTACACCTTC
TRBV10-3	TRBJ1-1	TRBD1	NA	CAISEPNGQGDMNTEAFF	TGTGCCATCAGTGAGCCCAATGGACAGGGGGACATGAACACTGAAGCTTTCTTT
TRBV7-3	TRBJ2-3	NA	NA	CASSVSIPDTLYF	TGTGCCAGCAGCGTTAGTATACCAGATACGCTGTATTTT
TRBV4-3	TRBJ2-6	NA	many	CASSIAAASGANVLTF	TGCGCCAGCAGCATTGCGGCAGCCTCTGGGGCCAACGTCCTGACTTTC
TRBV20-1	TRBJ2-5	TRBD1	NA	CSARQGSNYNEQYF	TGCAGTGCTCGACAGGGCTCCAACTACAATGAGCAGTACTTC
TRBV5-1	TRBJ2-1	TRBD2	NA	CASRERERSYNEQFF	TGCGCCAGCAGAGAGCGGGAGAGGTCCTACAATGAGCAGTTCTTC
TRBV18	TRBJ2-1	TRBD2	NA	CASSATQGLANEQFF	TGTGCCAGCTCAGCCACCCAGGGACTAGCGAATGAGCAGTTCTTC
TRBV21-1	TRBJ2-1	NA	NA	CASSKDLRDWSYNEQFF	TGTGCCAGCAGCAAGGACCTGCGGGATTGGTCCTACAATGAGCAGTTCTTC
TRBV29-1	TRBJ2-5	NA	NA	CSVELQGKTQYF	TGCAGCGTTGAACTCCAGGGCAAGACCCAGTACTTC
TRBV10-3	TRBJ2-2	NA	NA	CAISAGSGLGTGELFF	TGTGCCATCAGTGCTGGTAGCGGTTTGGGGACCGGGGAGCTGTTTTTT
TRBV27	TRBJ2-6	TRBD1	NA	CASSDRGSGANVLTF	TGTGCCAGCAGTGACAGGGGCTCTGGGGCCAACGTCCTGACTTTC
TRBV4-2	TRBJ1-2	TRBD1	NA	CASTEGQAGYTF	TGTGCCAGCACCGAAGGACAGGCTGGCTACACCTTC
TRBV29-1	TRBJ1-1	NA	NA	CSVERPMDGEAFF	TGCAGCGTTGAAAGGCCCATGGACGGTGAAGCTTTCTTT
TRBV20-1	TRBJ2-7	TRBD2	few	CSARDPGLAVYEQYF	TGCAGTGCTAGAGATCCGGGACTAGCGGTCTACGAGCAGTACTTC
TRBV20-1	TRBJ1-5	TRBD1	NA	CSASGDSRHGSSNQPQHF	TGCAGTGCTAGCGGGGACAGCCGTCACGGGTCCAGCAATCAGCCCCAGCATTTT
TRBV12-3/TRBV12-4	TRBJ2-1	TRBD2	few	CASSLDGTNSYNEQFF	TGTGCCAGCAGTTTAGATGGGACTAACTCCTACAATGAGCAGTTCTTC
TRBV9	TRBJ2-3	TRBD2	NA	CASSVDSGIHTDTQYF	TGTGCCAGCAGCGTAGATAGCGGGATTCACACAGATACGCAGTATTTT
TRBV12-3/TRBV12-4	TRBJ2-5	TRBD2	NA	CASKRTSDQETQYF	TGTGCCAGCAAAAGGACTAGCGACCAAGAGACCCAGTACTTC
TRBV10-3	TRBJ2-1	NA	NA	CAISALGEYEQFF	TGTGCCATCAGTGCCCTCGGGGAGTATGAGCAGTTCTTC
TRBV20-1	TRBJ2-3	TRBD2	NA	CSASSIAGAPDTQYF	TGCAGTGCTTCGTCCATAGCGGGAGCCCCAGATACGCAGTATTTT
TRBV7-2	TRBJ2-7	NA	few	CASSLVGSVNYEQYF	TGTGCCAGCAGCTTAGTAGGTAGCGTAAACTACGAGCAGTACTTC
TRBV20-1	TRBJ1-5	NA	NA	CSARRTADQPQHF	TGCAGTGCTAGGCGGACAGCAGATCAGCCCCAGCATTTT
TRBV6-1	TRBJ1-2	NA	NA	CASSEAGQGGRYGYTF	TGTGCCAGCAGTGAAGCGGGCCAGGGTGGGCGCTATGGCTACACCTTC
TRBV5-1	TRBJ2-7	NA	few	CASKVGTSYEQYF	TGCGCCAGCAAGGTAGGCACCTCCTACGAGCAGTACTTC
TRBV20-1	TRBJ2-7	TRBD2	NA	CSARSAGGREQYF	TGCAGTGCTAGATCGGCGGGAGGAAGGGAGCAGTACTTC
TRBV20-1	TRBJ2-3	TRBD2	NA	CSASSSGRTDTQYF	TGCAGTGCTAGCAGTAGCGGGAGGACAGATACGCAGTATTTT
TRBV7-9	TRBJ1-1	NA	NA	CASSPGGTEAFF	TGTGCCAGCAGCCCGGGTGGCACTGAAGCTTTCTTT
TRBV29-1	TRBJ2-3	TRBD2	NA	CSVEVWAGGYTYTQYF	TGCAGCGTTGAAGTTTGGGCGGGAGGGTACACATATACGCAGTATTTT
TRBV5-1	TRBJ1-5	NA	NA	CTSSLDVNQPQHF	TGCACCAGCAGCTTGGATGTCAATCAGCCCCAGCATTTT
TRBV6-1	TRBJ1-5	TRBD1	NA	CASRDSEIYSNQPQHF	TGTGCCAGCCGGGACAGCGAGATTTATAGCAATCAGCCCCAGCATTTT
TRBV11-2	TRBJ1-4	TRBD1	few	CASSPWTGIHEKLFF	TGTGCCAGCAGCCCCTGGACAGGGATTCATGAAAAACTGTTTTTT
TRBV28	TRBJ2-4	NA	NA	CASSLQRPAAVAKNIQYF	TGTGCCAGCAGTTTACAGCGGCCAGCAGCCGTAGCCAAAAACATTCAGTACTTC